These 3 T cell receptor beta chains were sequenced from one sample in a study of T cell responses to AZD1222 COVID-19 vaccine. Profiling relied on immunoSEQ multiplex PCR, and the TCRdb table lists in-frame clones only, not all of them. The data contain over 120,000 clones, 85% to 90% of them singletons. Sequenced here: peripheral blood, sampled 28 days after the second AZD1222 dose. These receptors originate from an adult who received the AZD1222 COVID-19 vaccine.

This clone was found once. The rearrangement uses TRBV5-1 and TRBJ1-1; a possible D gene is TRBD1 (5 bases). CDR1 and CDR2 from the germline V gene are SGHRS and YFSETQ. This CDR3 comprises 14 residues. V shed 4 bases and J shed 1 base, with 11 bases lying between them. The CDR3, as DNA: TGCGCCAGCAGCGACTCAGGGCAGAACACTGAAGCTTTCTTT. Translation: CASSDSGQNTEAFF.

Remarks on this clone: At one end the junction does not follow the germline gene, possibly because of a read error. V usage is TRBV9 and J usage is TRBJ1-3, with 7 bases that match TRBD1. CDR1 and CDR2 from the germline V gene are SGDLS and YYNGEE. The CDR3 covers 15 residues. CDR3 coding DNA: TGTGCCAGCAGTCTCAGGGGGACGCCTGGTAACACCATATATTTT. This codes for CASSLRGTPGNTIYF.

The chain links TRBV2 to TRBJ1-1; TRBD1 might be the D (5 bases). V was shortened by 7 bases and J by 1 base, with 10 bases between the two germline ends. The CDR3 is 13 residues long. Germline V gene data show CDR1 as SNHLY and CDR2 as FYNNEI. The CDR3 region has the DNA TGTGCCAGCACACGGGGCCCGAACACTGAAGCTTTCTTT. Encoded protein: CASTRGPNTEAFF.